The entry below gives a single TCR beta chain sequence along with its context. This sample is part of a study of blood T cell repertoires in COVID-19. Whole-study context: From the United States, Italy and Spain came samples of acute and convalescent COVID-19. The cDNA or gDNA used as material had been derived from T cells, B-cell-depleted T cells, or PBMCs.

Original processing methods: Amplifying reference gene primers gave estimates of nucleated cell counts. The assay was immunoSEQ multiplex PCR, and TCRdb's table has in-frame clones only and misses some. The V and J calls and clone size are taken from that table; D and trimming were inferred from the DNA. The data contain under 250,000 clones, 84% of them singletons. CDR1 and CDR2 from the germline V gene are SQVTM and ANQGSEA. Germline trimming cut 5 bases from V and 6 bases from J; bases unmatched to any gene: 4. CDR3 length: 12 amino acids. This receptor was obtained from a man aged 45-60 years with active or convalescent COVID-19. The source material was peripheral blood. The chain employs TRBV29-1 and TRBJ2-1; 7 bases agree with TRBD2. This chain's CDR3 is CSVSGTGNEQFF. The CDR3 DNA sequence: TGCAGCGTTAGCGGGACTGGCAATGAGCAGTTCTTC.